The 20 T cell receptor beta chains below all came from one sample that was sequenced in a study of blood T cell repertoires in COVID-19. The data were produced by immunoSEQ multiplex PCR, yet TCRdb's version contains in-frame clones alone and is incomplete. The sample shows tens of thousands of clones, around 93% of them seen only once. Input material: peripheral blood. The receptors stem from a human donor with active COVID-19. The donor label of this sample is uncertain.

The chain has TRBV24-1 and TRBJ2-1; D is undetermined. The CDR3 is made up of 13 amino acids. Trimming shortened V by 1 base and J by 4 bases, and 4 bases separated the two germline ends. Germline lookup yields CDR1 KGHDR and CDR2 SFDVKD. The CDR3 reads CATSDLHYNEQFF. The CDR3, as DNA: TGTGCCACCAGTGATTTACATTACAATGAGCAGTTCTTC.

This chain joins TRBV28 and TRBJ2-1; 7 nucleotides match TRBD1. CDR1 is MDHEN and CDR2 is SYDVKM in the germline V gene. The J segment lost 7 bases and the V segment lost 6 bases, leaving 6 bases of the junction unmatched. This CDR3 has 13 residues. The chain's CDR3 is CASSRQGRNEQFF. DNA of the CDR3: TGTGCCAGCAGCCGACAGGGTAGGAATGAGCAGTTCTTC.

This chain joins TRBV28 and TRBJ2-7, with D perhaps matching TRBD2 (6 bases). V was cut by 2 bases and J by 6 bases, with 17 bases left in between. CDR1 is MDHEN and CDR2 is SYDVKM in the germline V gene. The CDR3 consists of 15 residues. In DNA, the CDR3 is TGTGCCAGCAGTTTAAATGGGGGAGGTGGGTCCGAGCAGTACTTC. Protein sequence: CASSLNGGGGSEQYF.

V is TRBV11-1 and J is TRBJ2-3; TRBD2 is a possible D gene (6 bases). The CDR3 runs 15 residues. Germline CDR1 is SGHAT and CDR2 is FQDESV (reference sequence). V lost 1 base, J lost 2 bases, and 10 bases lay in between. CDR3 sequence (DNA): TGTGCCAGCAGCTTAGGTGCGGGAAACACAGATACGCAGTATTTT. This codes for CASSLGAGNTDTQYF.

The chain couples TRBV7-3 to TRBJ2-1; D is ambiguous. V lost 2 bases, J lost 0 bases, and 8 bases lay in between. The germline gives CDR1 SGHTA, CDR2 FQGTGA. The CDR3 contains 15 residues. The CDR3 region is CASSLFPSSYNEQFF. The DNA for the CDR3 is TGTGCCAGCAGCTTATTCCCGAGCTCCTACAATGAGCAGTTCTTC.

V usage is TRBV6-5 and J usage is TRBJ1-1, with 10 bases fitting TRBD1. CDR3 size: 16 residues. The J segment lost 10 bases and the V segment lost 2 bases, leaving 13 bases of the junction unmatched. The germline V gene has CDR1 MNHEY and CDR2 SVGAGI. CDR3 DNA sequence: TGTGCCAGCAGTTACCCTTATCCGGGACAGGGGTCGAGAGCTTTCTTT. This sequence encodes CASSYPYPGQGSRAFF.

The CDR3 DNA is TGTGCCAGCAGGAAAGACAGGGCTAGCACAGATACGCAGTATTTT. Its translation: CASRKDRASTDTQYF. The V call is TRBV6-5, the J call TRBJ2-3; TRBD1 matches 7 bases. Trimming removed 6 bases from V and 0 bases from J; junction bases left unmatched: 6. The CDR3 is 15 amino acids. Germline V gives CDR1 MNHEY, CDR2 SVGAGI.

The chain employs TRBV2 and TRBJ2-3, with D perhaps matching TRBD2 (7 bases). Germline loops: CDR1 SNHLY, CDR2 FYNNEI. The V end was cut by 0 bases, the J end by 0 bases, with 25 bases between. There are 21 residues in the CDR3. The CDR3 region has the DNA TGTGCCAGCAGTGAAGCGCAGGGCCCCAGGCGGGGGCTCGAGAGCACAGATACGCAGTATTTT. Its protein product is CASSEAQGPRRGLESTDTQYF.

The CDR3 DNA follows: TGTGCCAGCAGCGTAGCTTCCTCGACAGGGGGTATTGGCGAGCAGTACTTC. It codes for CASSVASSTGGIGEQYF. The chain joins TRBV9 to TRBJ2-7, with 9 bases aligning to TRBD1. Germline lookup yields CDR1 SGDLS and CDR2 YYNGEE. CDR3 size: 17 residues. The junction had 13 bases not matched to a gene; V was cut back by 0 bases and J by 6 bases. Complete variable domain (other parts from reference TRBV9 and TRBJ2-7): DSGVTQTPKHLITATGQRVTLRCSPRSGDLSVYWYQQSLDQGLQFLIQYYNGEERAKGNILERFSAQQFPDLHSELNLSSLELGDSALYFCASSVASSTGGIGEQYFGPGTRLTVT.

The genes are TRBV5-1 and TRBJ1-2; 7 bases match TRBD1. Trimming cost V 0 bases and J 5 bases; bases outside gene matches: 4. This CDR3 is built from 14 residues. The V gene's germline CDR1 is SGHRS and CDR2 YFSETQ. The DNA for the CDR3 is TGCGCCAGCAGCTTGGTTTCCAGGGGGTATGGCTACACCTTC. Its protein is CASSLVSRGYGYTF.

The V call is TRBV5-4, the J call TRBJ2-3; D is possibly TRBD1 (8 bases). V lost 0 bases, J lost 4 bases, and 21 bases lay in between. This CDR3 spans 18 amino acids. Germline CDR1 is SGHNT and CDR2 is YYREEE (reference sequence). The CDR3 here is CASSLAWVGQGGPDTQYF. The CDR3 nucleotides are TGTGCCAGCAGCTTGGCGTGGGTTGGACAGGGAGGGCCAGATACGCAGTATTTT.

V is TRBV4-2 and J is TRBJ2-1; 8 bases agree with TRBD2. The CDR3 is made up of 16 amino acids. The germline V gene has CDR1 LGHNA and CDR2 YNFKEQ. V shed 1 base and J 6 bases; nucleotides not matched to a gene: 8. The CDR3 sequence is CASSQVPAGGVNEQFF. For the CDR3, the DNA is TGTGCCAGCAGCCAAGTCCCCGCGGGGGGAGTCAATGAGCAGTTCTTC.

The V and J genes are TRBV7-2 and TRBJ2-5, with 9 positions matching TRBD1. The CDR3 is 14 residues long. The germline V gene has CDR1 SGHTA and CDR2 FQGNSA. V was pared by 5 bases and J by 5 bases, with 6 bases of the junction left unmatched. CDR3 DNA: TGTGCCAGCAGCCCGGACAGGGGAAGCGAGACCCAGTACTTC. Translated: CASSPDRGSETQYF.

V usage is TRBV7-9 and J usage is TRBJ1-1; 9 nucleotides line up with TRBD1. The CDR3 sequence is 16 residues long. Germline lookup yields CDR1 SEHNR and CDR2 FQNEAQ (reference sequence). V was pared by 2 bases and J by 0 bases, with 4 bases of the junction left unmatched. CDR3 bases: TGTGCCAGCAGCTTAATTGGGACAGGGTTGAACACTGAAGCTTTCTTT. Translated: CASSLIGTGLNTEAFF.

V usage is TRBV27 and J usage is TRBJ2-2; 10 positions match TRBD1. Germline assignment: CDR1 MNHEY and CDR2 SMNVEV (reference sequence). The CDR3 length is 15 residues. J lost 12 bases, V lost 5 bases, and 12 bases had no gene match. Here the CDR3 reads CASSPSRTGGGKLFF. For the CDR3, the DNA is TGTGCCAGCAGTCCGTCACGGACAGGGGGGGGTAAGCTGTTTTTT.

The V and J genes are TRBV2 and TRBJ1-3, with 7 positions matching TRBD1. CDR1 and CDR2 from the germline V gene are SNHLY and FYNNEI. With V trimmed by 11 bases and J by 4 bases, 8 bases remained unmatched. The CDR3 runs 13 residues. The CDR3 protein is CARSRDRGNTIYF. The DNA for the CDR3 is TGTGCCCGTTCACGGGACAGAGGAAACACCATATATTTT.

DNA of the CDR3: TGTGCCAGCAGCCCCCCCCCGGGGGAGGGGAACTATGGCTACACCTTC. The encoded protein is CASSPPPGEGNYGYTF. The chain couples TRBV13 to TRBJ1-2; weak D call: TRBD1 (5 bases). Trimming stripped 5 bases from V and 2 bases from J, with 18 bases between. Germline V lookup: CDR1 PRHDT, CDR2 FYEKMQ (reference sequence). The CDR3 totals 16 residues.

The chain is built from TRBV6-1 and TRBJ2-7; TRBD2 matches at 8 bases. CDR1 and CDR2 (germline): MNHNS, SASEGT. The CDR3 extends over 15 amino acids. V shed 1 base and J 4 bases; nucleotides not matched to a gene: 6. CDR3 in amino acids: CASSEGDGGAYEQYF. The CDR3 region has the DNA TGTGCCAGCAGTGAAGGGGACGGGGGGGCATACGAGCAGTACTTC.

Only a few counts were recorded for this clone. This rearrangement joins TRBV19 to TRBJ1-6; 7 bases align to TRBD1. Germline assignment: CDR1 LNHDA and CDR2 SQIVND (reference sequence). There are 14 residues in the CDR3. The V segment lost 5 bases and the J segment 9 bases; nucleotides outside the gene matches: 7. The CDR3 region is CASSGGRGASPLHF. CDR3 coding DNA: TGTGCCAGTAGTGGGGGCAGGGGGGCTTCACCCCTCCACTTT.

With respect to this clone: This may arise from a read error, as a much more abundant clone is one base away. This rearrangement joins TRBV7-8 to TRBJ1-1; tentative D call: TRBD1 (6 bases). The CDR3 has 13 amino acids. Trimming cost V 3 bases and J 1 base, with 6 bases left between them. In germline, CDR1 is SGHVS, CDR2 FQNEAQ. The CDR3: CASSLTGNTEAFF. In DNA, the CDR3 is TGTGCCAGCAGCTTGACAGGGAACACTGAAGCTTTCTTT.